This TCR beta chain appears in the sequencing data of a study of cytomegalovirus exposure and HLA in healthy donors (dated by TCRdb to between 2016 and 2019). Regarding the study in general: An earlier analysis of approximately 590 of the donors reported approximately 290 Gb of sequence data and 120 million or so unique TCR beta sequences from roughly 180 million T cells. Donor age, sex, ethnicity and CMV serostatus were collected together with the repertoire data. Class I and class II HLA loci were covered by the typing at four-digit resolution. An early release that covered 500 to 800 HLA-typed donors contained around 300 gigabases of sequencing data and 65 million to 100 million unique TCR sequences. On average, 235,054 unique TCR beta nucleotide sequences were sequenced per donor among more than 350 genotyped donors of the cohort, with about 17% of those sequences being non-productive. The study was designed to test whether signatures of past pathogen exposure could be identified by cataloging public T cell receptors. An earlier analysis of around 540 of the donors applied high-throughput TCR beta sequencing to assess whether each TCR beta V gene segment acted as functional or pseudogenic. In the later analysis, no new phenotypic data were used to find candidate immune exposures; instead, reliance was placed on TCR beta sequences and their occurrence across donors. A later genetic analysis used genome-wide SNP genotypes for about three fifths of the 666 donors, treating that subset as a discovery cohort. Typing coverage varied by locus: roughly 620-640 donors for A, B, C, DRB1 and DQB1; approximately 520 for DQA1; 606 for DPA1; approximately 470 for DPB1. Several DR-DQ haplotypes were handled as single units for association and clustering because linkage in the cohort was strong. To study patterns of TCR occurrence, a later analysis re-analyzed previously published TCR beta repertoires from 666 donors and added high-resolution HLA genotyping. In addition to the first cohort of 666 subjects, a separate validation cohort of 120 different subjects was used. The study profiled the T cell repertoires of more than 500 subjects by immunosequencing and related them to cytomegalovirus serostatus. All discovery cohort repertoires had been generated on a single sequencing platform. Of the 398 genotyped donors, 75% to 85% were placed in the genetic ancestry cluster associated with self-reported Caucasian donors. The study combined high-throughput TCR immunosequencing, statistical association of individual TCRs with disease status, and machine learning to predict cytomegalovirus infection status. General findings and caveats noted by the study authors: Approximately 16 rarely observed V segments, including chromosome 9 orphons, were excluded from the earlier analysis of some 590 of the donors because counts were too low. It was suggested by the authors that the approach could potentially be generalized to other disease states and immunological phenotypes. A later analysis found that most CMV-associated TCR beta chains appeared HLA-restricted, with HLA associations seemingly driven largely by CMV exposure. A group of highly shared sequence variants was considered likely to be a technical artifact of the sequencing pipeline. A further reported finding was that TCR beta sequences accurately predicted the HLA-A and HLA-B alleles for most subjects in the first cohort. Because HLA typing was unavailable for some donors at each locus, only the typed subset was used in association tests. Specific HLA alleles were associated with 15,000 to 20,000 TCR beta sequences at a false discovery rate of 0.05 in a later analysis. A later analysis found that TCR association rates varied across HLA loci, with DRB1 alleles showing the most associated TCRs and HLA-C alleles the fewest. The study listed around 160 TCR beta chains as associated with cytomegalovirus. In a later analysis, HLA-associated TCR beta chains were found to be more clonally expanded and to have lower generation probabilities than equally common non-associated chains. In both the original and validation cohorts, the classifier was reported to diagnose cytomegalovirus status with high specificity and sensitivity. Sequencing depth was assumed to be roughly uniform across donors in the presence/absence analyses, though that assumption may not hold. Correlated functional status among segregating V segments might reflect linkage disequilibrium, but an unknown experimental factor could not be ruled out. In vitro tests confirmed that a few of the cytomegalovirus-associated TCR beta chains recognize cytomegalovirus antigens. Assigning TCR associations to individual alleles was difficult when HLA alleles, especially DR and DQ, strongly co-occurred. Some IMGT-functional V segments, including TRBV6-2 and TRBV6-3, could not be told apart with the 87-base-pair reads, so those segments were excluded. Broadly in line with IMGT annotations, most TCR beta V segments showed up in productive rearrangements about 90% or about 30% of the time in an earlier analysis of some 590 of the donors. According to a later genetic analysis, donors in an Asian-associated ancestry cluster had fewer N-insertions in productive TCRs than the roughly 700-donor mean. This cohort had only TCR beta chains sequenced, and the lack of alpha or paired-chain data limited which features could be detected. The only immune exposure information available for the cohort was CMV serostatus. Several of the top co-occurrence clusters appeared to be linked to parvovirus B19, influenza, CMV and Epstein-Barr virus, according to a later analysis. Across donors, most TCR sequences were observed very rarely, whereas some public TCRs were present in many individuals. A later genetic analysis associated a missense DCLRE1C variant with V-gene and J-gene trimming of TCR beta chains, and an independent cohort replicated the association.

The library was obtained by the immunoSEQ multiplex PCR assay. For the multiplex PCR, a mixture combining 60 forward primers for TCR Vbeta segments and 13 reverse primers for TCR Jbeta segments was used. A multiplex PCR assay on genomic DNA amplified the CDR3 region of rearranged TCR beta genes. The Illumina HiSeq System was used to sequence the amplified TCR beta libraries as 87-base-pair reads. From the authors' description of their analysis: Across the 670 or so repertoires, a later analysis counted 80 million or so unique TCR beta chains, approximately 12 million of which were shared by at least two donors. Raw reads were error-corrected and collapsed into unique sequences with a nearest-neighbor algorithm that merged closely related sequences to remove PCR and sequencing errors. CDR3 sequences were aligned to IMGT reference sequences to assign V, D and J gene segments. Each retained sequence needed at least a six-nucleotide match to both a V gene segment and a J gene segment. Rearrangements were called productive when the CDR3 lacked stop codons and stayed in frame with V and J; all others were non-productive. Following IMGT convention, CDR3 was defined as the stretch from the second conserved V-encoded cysteine up to the conserved J-encoded phenylalanine. Sequences without an unambiguous match to a single V gene segment were excluded from the earlier analysis of a few hundred of the donors. An earlier analysis of around 600 of the donors classified V segments as functional when productive rearrangements were above 56.7% and as segregating when the standard deviation between donors was above 5%. To diagnose cytomegalovirus status from the catalog of TCR beta chain sequences, a statistical classification framework was built. In a later analysis, V and J genes were assigned by comparing TCR nucleotide sequences against IMGT/GENE-DB human TR gene sequences. Using the TCRdist pipeline, a later analysis assigned CDR3 sequences along with most-parsimonious VDJ recombination scenarios. In a later analysis, each TCR beta chain was defined by its CDR3 amino acid sequence together with its V-gene family, and reads without a unique V-gene family were excluded. In a later analysis, 450 to 600 highly shared, low-generation-probability nucleotide sequences were removed to address suspected cross-contamination and a sequencing artifact. In a later analysis, a clonal expansion index was calculated for each public chain from normalized within-repertoire ranks of inferred template counts. A later analysis computed generation probabilities with a VDJ recombination model fitted to out-of-frame rearrangements, and checked the results against IGoR. In a later analysis, TCR-TCR, TCR-HLA and TCR-CMV co-occurrence was scored with hypergeometric tests, and a repertoire-size bias correction was applied to TCR pairs. In a later analysis, false discovery rates were estimated by permuting HLA or CMV assignments 20 times. A later analysis grouped co-occurring TCRs with DBSCAN, adding TCRdist sequence similarity when clustering within HLA-allele-positive subsets. Repertoires with fewer than 30,000 or more than 120,000 public chains, plus five repertoires with anomalous nucleotide sharing, were excluded from co-occurrence clustering. TCRdb carries this immuneACCESS record with in-frame sequences only. Its versions omit some clonotypes, under half of them owing to an unresolved V gene in the studies checked, with the rest unexplained. That table furnishes V, J and clone size, whereas the DNA furnished D and trimming. The sample data list 120,000 or so clones, and around 80% of these were observed just once. Of the sample, about 6.8% is held by the ten largest clones.

V lost 3 bases and J lost 3 bases, and the count of bases not matched to a germline gene is 10. The CDR3 numbers 17 residues from cysteine through phenylalanine. The sequence is cut down to CDR3 DNA, 51 bases in frame from base 1. The germline V gene provides CDR1 SGHRS and CDR2 YFSETQ. The cohort was made up of about 670 healthy bone marrow donors. All cohort members were sampled while nominally healthy, although unrecorded immune exposures were likely present. The donor was CMV seropositive and belonged to the group of over 250 seropositive cohort members. Every donor gave a peripheral blood sample, and the peripheral blood mononuclear cells from that sample were used for TCR beta sequencing. The Qiagen DNeasy Blood Extraction Kit was used to extract genomic DNA from the blood cell samples. As for this clone: The antigen it recognizes is unknown. No quality values exist for individual bases; no much larger clone is one base distant.

Sequencing used PBMCs. This TCR derives from a man aged 25 to 40 in good health and CMV-seropositive. Rearrangement joined TRBV5-1 to TRBJ1-1; 11 central bases correspond to TRBD1. CDR3 sequence: CASSYSRTGGLDTEAFF. The sequenced DNA: TGCGCCAGCAGCTATTCCAGGACAGGGGGCTTGGACACTGAAGCTTTCTTT.